The present entry profiles one TCR beta chain with its context. A second PCR of 7 to 11 cycles used a sample-barcoded 5' primer and a J-beta primer mix. TCRdb reprocessed the 5' RACE reads via MiXCR and lists one record per CDR3 protein. Of 1 million or so distinct CDR3 sequences listed, under 30% are singletons. This record belongs to a study of blood T cells in healthy people across ages. The authors drew around 11 milliliters of peripheral blood from each donor. The CDR3 contains 14 residues. V shed 9 bases and J shed 0 bases, with 15 bases lying between them. From germline, CDR1 is MDHEN and CDR2 SYDVKM. The same sample was also studied in work on T cells of mothers and their children. That report notes: For unrelated pairs as for related ones, thymic selection shapes TCR recombination output similarly.

This clonotype originated in a girl aged 2 to 10 in good health. The chain employs TRBV28 and TRBJ2-7, with TRBD2 as a possible D gene (5 bases). What was sequenced was blood. The CDR3, as DNA: TGTGCCAGTCGACGGACGGCGGGCTCCTACGAGCAGTACTTC. Its translation: CASRRTAGSYEQYF.